The 29 T cell receptor beta chains below all came from one sample that was sequenced in a study of blood T cell repertoires in COVID-19 (dated by TCRdb to the early 2020s). The library was produced with the immunoSEQ multiplex PCR assay. This immuneACCESS table, as held by TCRdb, lists in-frame sequences with V and J called but not all clones. Of the missing ones, under half trace to an unresolved V gene in checked studies; the others have no known cause. The sample includes 350,000 to 400,000 clones, with more than 70% observed a single time. Together, the top ten hold roughly 2% of the sample. Input material: PBMCs or T cells enriched from blood (not recorded which). These receptors all come from a middle-aged man in a cohort exposed to, infected with or recovered from COVID-19 (not recorded which).

V is TRBV6-5 and J is TRBJ2-2, with TRBD2 as a possible D gene (6 bases). The CDR3 covers 15 residues. Trimming removed 5 bases from V and 5 bases from J, with 15 bases in between. Germline V gene sequence: CDR1 MNHEY, CDR2 SVGAGI. For the CDR3, the DNA is TGTGCCAGCAGTATCCCGGGAGAAACGACCGGGGAGCTGTTTTTT. Translated, it gives CASSIPGETTGELFF.

The DNA of the CDR3 is TGTGCCAGCACTACCACTAGCGGGAGAAGAAATGAGCAGTTCTTC. This translates into CASTTTSGRRNEQFF. This chain links TRBV25-1 with TRBJ2-1; 11 bases line up with TRBD2. CDR1 MGHDK and CDR2 SYGVNS come from the germline V gene. The CDR3 is 15 residues long. After removal of 7 bases from V and 7 bases from J, the junction contained 9 bases not matched to a gene.

In its sample, this clone was seen a few times. The V gene is TRBV10-2, the J gene TRBJ2-3, with 7 bases matching TRBD2. The ends lost 4 bases at V and 3 bases at J; junction bases unmatched: 4. This CDR3 is 14 amino acids long. Germline values: CDR1 WSHSY, CDR2 SAAADI. The CDR3 DNA reads TGCGCCAGCAGTGGAGCGGGAAGGACAGATACGCAGTATTTT. As protein: CASSGAGRTDTQYF.

The chain recombines TRBV18 with TRBJ1-2; D might be TRBD1 (6 bases). V lost 4 bases to trimming and J lost 4 bases, with 10 bases between them. The germline gives CDR1 KGHSH, CDR2 LQKENI. The CDR3 extends over 13 amino acids. CDR3 sequence: CASSRTEVYGYTF. The DNA of the CDR3 is TGTGCCAGCTCACGGACAGAGGTCTATGGCTACACCTTC.

This chain links TRBV10-3 with TRBJ1-2, with D perhaps matching TRBD1 (6 bases). The CDR3 has 14 amino acids. With 6 bases removed from V and 6 bases from J, the gap between germline ends came to 17 bases. Per the germline V gene, CDR1 is ENHRY and CDR2 is SYGVKD. CDR3 in amino acids: CAISEQGFKDGYTF. The CDR3 DNA is TGTGCCATCAGCGAACAGGGCTTTAAGGATGGCTACACCTTC.

The rearrangement joins TRBV7-8 to TRBJ1-2; 7 bases map to TRBD1. V shed 5 bases, J shed 3 bases, and the junction held 6 bases outside the gene matches. CDR3 length: 14 residues. CDR1 and CDR2 (germline): SGHVS, FQNEAQ. The CDR3: CASSPRGQDYGYTF. The CDR3 DNA is TGTGCCAGCAGCCCAAGGGGGCAGGACTATGGCTACACCTTC.

The chain employs TRBV11-2 and TRBJ2-3; D unresolved. Germline V gene lookup returns CDR1 SGHAT and CDR2 FQNNGV. Trimming shortened V by 2 bases and J by 5 bases, and 8 bases separated the two germline ends. The CDR3 has 13 residues. CDR3 nucleotides: TGTGCCAGCAGCTTAACTGCAGGAGATACGCAGTATTTT. Translation gives CASSLTAGDTQYF.

The chain uses TRBV5-1 and TRBJ1-4; D gene ambiguous. Trimming shortened V by 3 bases and J by 5 bases, and 11 bases separated the two germline ends. The CDR3 covers 14 residues. Germline V gene lookup returns CDR1 SGHRS and CDR2 YFSETQ. The CDR3 coding sequence is TGCGCCAGCAGCTCGCGGGGAGGGAATGAAAAACTGTTTTTT. Protein: CASSSRGGNEKLFF.

The chain has TRBV4-1 and TRBJ2-7; 8 bases align to TRBD1. The V segment lost 0 bases and the J segment 2 bases; nucleotides outside the gene matches: 9. The CDR3 runs to 17 residues. CDR1 is MGHRA and CDR2 is YSYEKL in the germline V gene. The CDR3 coding sequence is TGCGCCAGCAGCCAAGAGGCCCGCAGGGGGCCAACCTACGAGCAGTACTTC. Its translation: CASSQEARRGPTYEQYF.

The V call is TRBV27, the J call TRBJ1-5; tentative D call: TRBD1 (6 bases). CDR1 is MNHEY, CDR2 SMNVEV, per germline (reference sequence). V dropped 5 bases and J dropped 5 bases, with 13 bases sitting between them. The CDR3 loop spans 14 amino acids. The CDR3 nucleotides read TGTGCCAGCAGTCCCCAGGGGATAGATCAGCCCCAGCATTTT. Translated, it gives CASSPQGIDQPQHF.

V and J are TRBV5-1 and TRBJ2-1; D perhaps matches TRBD2 (6 bases). From germline, CDR1 is SGHRS and CDR2 YFSETQ. This CDR3 is 16 amino acids long. V was pared by 3 bases and J by 0 bases, with 13 bases between. The CDR3 nucleotides are TGCGCCAGCAGCTCGGGACTTCAGAGCTCCTACAATGAGCAGTTCTTC. It specifies CASSSGLQSSYNEQFF.

The chain is built from TRBV10-2 and TRBJ2-1, with a weak D call TRBD2 (5 bases). The germline gives CDR1 WSHSY, CDR2 SAAADI. V lost 8 bases to trimming and J lost 2 bases, with 7 bases between them. The length of the CDR3 is 12 residues. CDR3 sequence reads: CASAGTYNEQFF. The CDR3 DNA follows: TGCGCCAGCGCCGGGACCTACAATGAGCAGTTCTTC.

V usage is TRBV6-1 and J usage is TRBJ1-4; a possible D gene is TRBD1 (6 bases). CDR1 is MNHNS and CDR2 is SASEGT in the germline V gene. The CDR3 runs 19 residues. V lost 4 bases, J lost 2 bases, and 23 bases lay in between. For the CDR3, the DNA is TGTGCCAGCAGTGCGAGACAGGTTGGGGTAATGCACACTAATGAAAAACTGTTTTTT. It codes for CASSARQVGVMHTNEKLFF.

As regards this clone: The sample carries other DNA sequences with the same CDR3. The J gene is TRBJ1-5, the V gene TRBV2, with D hard to call. Germline V gene data show CDR1 as SNHLY and CDR2 as FYNNEI. The CDR3 runs 14 residues. Trimming pared 2 bases from V and 1 base from J, leaving 6 bases between. In DNA, the CDR3 is TGTGCCAGCAGTGAACGGGTGAGCAATCAGCCCCAGCATTTT. This codes for CASSERVSNQPQHF.

CDR3 coding DNA: TGCAGCCTCCGGGTAGACAGGGGAGGTGAGCAGTTCTTC. Translated: CSLRVDRGGEQFF. This chain connects TRBV29-1 to TRBJ2-1, with TRBD1 matching 8 bases. Trimming took 8 bases from V and 9 from J; bases not matched to a gene: 12. Germline CDR1 SQVTM, CDR2 ANQGSEA. This CDR3 region has 13 residues.

The gene calls are TRBV5-1 and TRBJ2-4; a weak D match, TRBD1 (6 bases). Trimming pared 3 bases from V and 11 bases from J, leaving 15 bases between. In germline, CDR1 is SGHRS, CDR2 YFSETQ. CDR3 size: 13 residues. CDR3 bases: TGCGCCAGCAGCTACGGACAGTTCAGACTTCAGTACTTC. Its protein product is CASSYGQFRLQYF.

This clone was detected once. The V and J genes are TRBV7-2 and TRBJ2-2; tentative D call: TRBD2 (6 bases). CDR1 is SGHTA, CDR2 FQGNSA, per germline. V was pared by 0 bases and J by 1 base, with 9 bases between. The CDR3 spans 16 residues. The CDR3 DNA follows: TGTGCCAGCAGCTTAGCCACAGCGGGGAACACCGGGGAGCTGTTTTTT. It yields the protein CASSLATAGNTGELFF.

This sequence joins TRBV20-1 and TRBJ2-3, with 12 bases matching TRBD2. The junction had 5 bases not matched to a gene; V was cut back by 3 bases and J by 4 bases. CDR3 length: 15 residues. Germline lookup yields CDR1 DFQATT and CDR2 SNEGSKA (reference sequence). Here the CDR3 DNA reads TGCAGTGCTAGTAGACTAGCGGGAGAGGCAGATACGCAGTATTTT. It specifies CSASRLAGEADTQYF.

This sequence joins TRBV18 and TRBJ1-2; 9 positions match TRBD1. The germline V gene has CDR1 KGHSH and CDR2 LQKENI. This CDR3 region has 15 residues. J lost 5 bases, V lost 0 bases, and 4 bases had no gene match. The CDR3 protein is CASSPPEGQGYGYTF. In DNA form, the CDR3 reads TGTGCCAGCTCACCACCGGAGGGACAGGGATATGGCTACACCTTC.

The CDR3 nucleotides read TGTGCCAGCAGTCTCGACTACCGTGAGCAGTTCTTC. Translated: CASSLDYREQFF. The chain employs TRBV27 and TRBJ2-1; possibly TRBD2 for D (5 bases). This CDR3 has 12 residues. Germline CDR1 is MNHEY and CDR2 is SMNVEV (reference sequence). V gave up 5 bases and J gave up 9 bases, with 11 bases separating them.

The chain is built from TRBV10-3 and TRBJ2-3; 9 bases line up with TRBD2. Looked up from germline, CDR1 is ENHRY and CDR2 is SYGVKD. V lost 0 bases, J lost 3 bases, and 4 bases stayed unmatched. CDR3 size: 16 residues. In DNA, the CDR3 is TGTGCCATCAGTGAGTCTAGCGGGAGTAGGACAGATACGCAGTATTTT. It yields the protein CAISESSGSRTDTQYF.

The rearrangement joins TRBV5-8 to TRBJ2-1, with 8 bases identical to TRBD1. Looked up from germline, CDR1 is SGHTS and CDR2 is YDEGEE. The CDR3 runs 15 residues. V dropped 5 bases and J dropped 2; count of bases not matched to a gene: 6. The CDR3 spells CASSRRDRTYNEQFF. CDR3 nucleotides: TGTGCCAGCAGTAGACGGGACAGGACCTACAATGAGCAGTTCTTC.

The sample holds a few counts of this clone. V gene TRBV7-6 combines with J gene TRBJ1-5; no reliable D call. Trimming took 2 bases from V and 6 from J, leaving 8 bases between them. This CDR3 spans 13 amino acids. The germline gives CDR1 SGHVS, CDR2 FNYEAQ. In DNA, the CDR3 is TGTGCCAGCAGCTTAACGACATTTCAGCCCCAGCATTTT. Residues: CASSLTTFQPQHF.

This clone was counted between two and nine times. This rearrangement joins TRBV5-6 to TRBJ1-2; 8 bases agree with TRBD1. J gave up 6 bases and V 4 bases, and 5 bases lay outside the gene matches. The CDR3 is 13 amino acids. CDR1 and CDR2 from the germline V gene are SGHDT and YYEEEE. The CDR3 loop reads CASSDTGGNGYTF. The CDR3 bases are TGTGCCAGCAGCGACACAGGGGGAAATGGCTACACCTTC.

The genes are TRBV9 and TRBJ2-1; unclear D gene. CDR3 length equals 12 residues. Looked up from germline, CDR1 is SGDLS and CDR2 is YYNGEE. V lost 1 base and J 6 bases, leaving 5 bases between the germline ends. The CDR3 loop is CASSVHSNEQFF. CDR3 bases: TGTGCCAGCAGCGTACACAGCAATGAGCAGTTCTTC.

The genes are TRBV7-3 and TRBJ2-1; 10 bases align to TRBD2. The CDR3 totals 20 residues. The J segment lost 2 bases and the V segment lost 0 bases, leaving 13 bases of the junction unmatched. Germline CDR1 SGHTA, CDR2 FQGTGA. The CDR3 spells CASSLTGGLAGVGAYNEQFF. For the CDR3, the DNA is TGTGCCAGCAGCTTAACCGGCGGTCTAGCGGGAGTAGGCGCCTACAATGAGCAGTTCTTC.

This chain links TRBV5-1 with TRBJ1-1, with a possible D match to TRBD1 (5 bases). The CDR3 has 14 residues. Trimming cost V 0 bases and J 6 bases, with 12 bases left between them. Looked up from germline, CDR1 is SGHRS and CDR2 is YFSETQ. The CDR3 loop is CASSLVEWGAEAFF. The CDR3 DNA follows: TGCGCCAGCAGCTTGGTAGAGTGGGGGGCTGAAGCTTTCTTT.

The rearrangement links TRBV30 to TRBJ1-3; D possibly corresponds to TRBD1 (5 bases). CDR3 length: 15 residues. CDR1 GTSNPN and CDR2 SVGIG come from the germline V gene (reference sequence). V dropped 3 bases and J dropped 2 bases, with 14 bases sitting between them. In DNA, the CDR3 is TGTGCCTGGAGCGATCAGGCGGGGGCTGGAAACACCATATATTTT. Translated: CAWSDQAGAGNTIYF.

The chain uses TRBV5-4 and TRBJ2-5; 8 nucleotides align to TRBD2. After removal of 3 bases from V and 1 base from J, the junction contained 5 bases not matched to a gene. Germline CDR1 reads SGHNT; CDR2 reads YYREEE (reference sequence). The CDR3 has 15 amino acids. CDR3 loop: CASSSSGSPQETQYF. CDR3 bases: TGTGCCAGCAGCTCGAGCGGGAGTCCCCAAGAGACCCAGTACTTC.